This note documents a single T cell receptor beta chain sequence. The germline V gene encodes CDR1 SGHVS and CDR2 FNYEAQ. V lost 6 bases and J lost 7, with 16 bases in between. The CDR3 sequence is 13 residues long. The entry originates in a study of cytomegalovirus exposure and HLA in healthy donors. A multiplex PCR was run with 60 Vbeta primers and 13 Jbeta primers. Repertoires were generated with immunoSEQ multiplex PCR, while TCRdb's copy carries only in-frame clones and drops some. The data hold 200,000 to 250,000 clones, with around 76% observed a single time. This sequence was found in a man younger than 35 in good health and CMV-seronegative. The V and J genes are TRBV7-6 and TRBJ2-7, with D perhaps matching TRBD2 (5 bases). The sequencing sample was made of PBMCs. The CDR3 nucleotides read TGTGCCAGCAGTCTAACAAGAGGGCGAGAGCAGTACTTC. Its protein is CASSLTRGREQYF. Using reference TRBV7-6 and TRBJ2-7 for the parts outside the CDR3, the full variable domain is GAGVSQSPRYKVTKRGQDVALRCDPISGHVSLYWYRQALGQGPEFLTYFNYEAQQDKSGLPNDRFSAERPEGSISTLTIQRTEQRDSAMYRCASSLTRGREQYFGPGTRLTVT.